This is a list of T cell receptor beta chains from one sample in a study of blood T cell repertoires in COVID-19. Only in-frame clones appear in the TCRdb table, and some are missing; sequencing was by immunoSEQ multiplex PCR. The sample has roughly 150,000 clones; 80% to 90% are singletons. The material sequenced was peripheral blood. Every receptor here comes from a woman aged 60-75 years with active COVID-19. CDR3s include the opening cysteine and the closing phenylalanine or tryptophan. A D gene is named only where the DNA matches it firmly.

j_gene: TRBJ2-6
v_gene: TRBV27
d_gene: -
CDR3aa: CASMSWSSGANVLTF
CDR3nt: TGTGCCAGCATGTCCTGGAGCTCTGGGGCCAACGTCCTGACTTTC

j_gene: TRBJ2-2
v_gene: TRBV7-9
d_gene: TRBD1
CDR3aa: CASSLAGGGHTGELFF
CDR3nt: TGTGCCAGCAGCTTAGCAGGGGGCGGTCACACCGGGGAGCTGTTTTTT

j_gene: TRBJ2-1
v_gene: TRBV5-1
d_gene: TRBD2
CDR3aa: CASSTQGTSGLPFF
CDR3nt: TGCGCCAGCAGCACACAAGGGACTAGCGGGTTGCCCTTCTTC

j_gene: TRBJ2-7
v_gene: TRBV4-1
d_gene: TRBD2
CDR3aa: CASTAGTSGRASYEQYF
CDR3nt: TGCGCCAGCACCGCCGGGACTAGCGGGAGGGCCTCCTACGAGCAGTACTTC

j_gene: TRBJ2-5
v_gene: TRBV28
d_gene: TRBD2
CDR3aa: CASSTRTSGSTETQYF
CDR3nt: TGTGCCAGCAGTACCCGGACTAGCGGGAGCACAGAGACCCAGTACTTC

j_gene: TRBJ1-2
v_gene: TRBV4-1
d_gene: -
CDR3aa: CASSLGSGQTNGYTF
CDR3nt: TGCGCCAGCAGCCTAGGGTCCGGACAGACTAATGGCTACACCTTC

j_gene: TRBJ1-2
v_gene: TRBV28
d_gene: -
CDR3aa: CASSLGEIYGYTF
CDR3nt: TGTGCCAGCAGTTTAGGGGAGATATATGGCTACACCTTC

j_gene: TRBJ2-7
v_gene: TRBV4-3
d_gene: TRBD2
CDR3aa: CASSQERAGGYEQYF
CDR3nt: TGCGCCAGCAGCCAAGAACGAGCGGGAGGGTACGAGCAGTACTTC

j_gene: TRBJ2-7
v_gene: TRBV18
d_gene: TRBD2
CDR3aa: CASSPIAGDYEQYF
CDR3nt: TGTGCCAGCTCACCAATAGCGGGAGATTACGAGCAGTACTTC

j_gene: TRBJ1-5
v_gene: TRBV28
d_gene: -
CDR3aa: CASSLGYNQPQHF
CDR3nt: TGTGCCAGCAGTTTGGGCTATAATCAGCCCCAGCATTTT

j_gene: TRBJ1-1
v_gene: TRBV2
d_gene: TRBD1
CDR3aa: CASRMRTGTGNTEAFF
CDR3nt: TGTGCCAGCAGGATGCGAACCGGGACAGGGAACACTGAAGCTTTCTTT